The 17 T cell receptor beta chains reported below all come from one sample, sequenced in a study of control samples from healthy donors and cancer patients. Data came from immunoSEQ multiplex PCR; TCRdb stores just in-frame clones and leaves some out. The sample lists under 80,000 clones; over 85% were seen once. Specimen: PBMCs. The receptors come from a woman between 40 and 55 years old with lung cancer.

The rearrangement links TRBV5-4 to TRBJ1-6; TRBD1 matches 8 bases. CDR3 length equals 15 residues. The ends lost 2 bases at V and 7 bases at J; junction bases unmatched: 5. The germline gives CDR1 SGHNT, CDR2 YYREEE (reference sequence). In nucleotides, the CDR3 is TGTGCCAGCAGCTTAACAGGACAGGGAAATTCACCCCTCCACTTT. It is translated as CASSLTGQGNSPLHF.

V is TRBV5-1 and J is TRBJ2-5, with 11 bases fitting TRBD2. The V gene end was trimmed by 0 bases and the J gene end by 5 bases; junction bases not matched to a gene: 15. The CDR3 runs to 19 residues. Germline-derived CDR1 and CDR2 are SGHRS and YFSETQ. This chain's CDR3 is CASSLDSGGAAKGRETQYF. As DNA, the CDR3 is TGCGCCAGCAGCTTGGATAGCGGGGGGGCCGCTAAAGGGAGGGAGACCCAGTACTTC.

The V gene is TRBV5-6, the J gene TRBJ1-2; 7 bases match TRBD1. Germline lookup yields CDR1 SGHDT and CDR2 YYEEEE. This CDR3 region has 14 residues. Unmatched junction bases numbered 6, after V lost 3 bases and J lost 4 bases. CDR3 residues: CASSSGQTTYGYTF. In DNA form, the CDR3 reads TGTGCCAGCAGCTCGGGACAGACTACCTATGGCTACACCTTC.

This clone was seen a handful of times. The V and J genes are TRBV16 and TRBJ2-5; D is tentatively TRBD1 or TRBD2 (6 bases each). From germline, CDR1 is KGHSY and CDR2 FQNENV. The CDR3 extends over 13 amino acids. V was pared by 0 bases and J by 5 bases, with 7 bases between. CDR3 bases: TGTGCCAGCAGCCAATCGGGGGGCGAGACCCAGTACTTC. Protein sequence: CASSQSGGETQYF. Using reference TRBV16 and TRBJ2-5 for the parts outside the CDR3, the full variable domain is GEEVAQTPKHLVRGEGQKAKLYCAPIKGHSYVFWYQQVLKNEFKFLISFQNENVFDETGMPKERFSAKCLPNSPCSLEIQATKLEDSAVYFCASSQSGGETQYFGPGTRLLVL.

The genes are TRBV29-1 and TRBJ1-2; D is unresolved. This CDR3 spans 15 amino acids. V was pared by 5 bases and J by 7 bases, with 23 bases between. Germline V CDR1 and CDR2: SQVTM, ANQGSEA. CDR3: CSVSVGPILSGGYTF. The CDR3 coding sequence is TGCAGCGTTTCCGTAGGCCCAATTCTTAGTGGTGGCTACACCTTC. Variable domain in full (rest from reference TRBV29-1 and TRBJ1-2): SAVISQKPSRDICQRGTSLTIQCQVDSQVTMMFWYRQQPGQSLTLIATANQGSEATYESGFVIDKFPISRPNLTFSTLTVSNMSPEDSSIYLCSVSVGPILSGGYTFGSGTRLTVV.

This chain connects TRBV3-1 (or the pseudogene TRBV3-2) to TRBJ2-7, with TRBD2 identical over 7 bases. V gave up 7 bases and J gave up 2 bases; unmatched junction bases: 5. Germline V gene data show CDR1 as LGHDT and CDR2 as YNNKEL (reference sequence). The CDR3 is 13 residues long. The CDR3 DNA sequence: TGTGCCAGCACCCCGGGAGGCACCTACGAGCAGTACTTC. This encodes CASTPGGTYEQYF.

The chain links TRBV7-9 to TRBJ1-4; 11 positions agree with TRBD1. Germline trimming cut 5 bases from V and 8 bases from J; bases unmatched to any gene: 4. The CDR3 has 14 residues. Germline assignment: CDR1 SEHNR and CDR2 FQNEAQ (reference sequence). The CDR3 region has the DNA TGTGCCAGCAGCATGGGGACAGGGGGAGAAAAACTGTTTTTT. This encodes CASSMGTGGEKLFF.

The rearrangement joins TRBV5-1 to TRBJ1-1; D not resolved. This CDR3 spans 14 amino acids. The V end was cut by 2 bases, the J end by 3 bases, with 11 bases between. Germline CDR1 SGHRS, CDR2 YFSETQ. The CDR3 coding sequence is TGCGCCAGCAGCTTAGACACGGGTCACACTGAAGCTTTCTTT. Its protein is CASSLDTGHTEAFF.

This chain uses TRBV27 with TRBJ1-2; no clear D gene. V was shortened by 3 bases and J by 2 bases, with 7 bases between the two germline ends. This CDR3 is 13 amino acids long. CDR1 and CDR2 from the germline V gene are MNHEY and SMNVEV (reference sequence). CDR3 nucleotides: TGTGCCAGCAGTTTTCAGAGCAACTATGGCTACACCTTC. Its protein product is CASSFQSNYGYTF.

The genes are TRBV5-1 and TRBJ2-2; 9 bases align to TRBD2. Per germline, CDR1 SGHRS and CDR2 YFSETQ. V was clipped by 2 bases and J by 3 bases; unmatched bases: 14. This CDR3 has 19 amino acids. The CDR3 DNA follows: TGCGCCAGCAGCTTACAGCCGTGGAGCGGGGGGCGGGACACCGGGGAGCTGTTTTTT. Translation gives CASSLQPWSGGRDTGELFF.

The rearrangement joins TRBV9 to TRBJ2-3; 11 bases are a match to TRBD2. V was clipped by 0 bases and J by 5 bases; unmatched bases: 14. Germline V gene lookup returns CDR1 SGDLS and CDR2 YYNGEE. CDR3 length: 19 residues. The CDR3 is CASSVGGTSGYNLVDTQYF. The CDR3 DNA follows: TGTGCCAGCAGCGTAGGAGGGACTAGCGGCTACAATCTAGTAGATACGCAGTATTTT.

The table lists this clone with a count of one. The chain carries TRBV3-1 (or the pseudogene TRBV3-2) and TRBJ1-3; D is unresolved. This CDR3 region has 14 residues. Between the trimmed V and J ends, which lost 7 bases and 5 bases, there was a span of 15 bases. The V gene's germline CDR1 is LGHDT and CDR2 YNNKEL (reference sequence). The CDR3 DNA sequence: TGTGCCAGCAACCAGGCCGTCGGACGAAACACCATATATTTT. This sequence encodes CASNQAVGRNTIYF.

This clone was seen only once. The chain carries TRBV9 and TRBJ2-2; 8 bases fit TRBD1. There are 13 residues in the CDR3. Losses at the gene ends were 5 bases for V and 3 bases for J; bases not matched to a gene: 0. Germline V CDR1 and CDR2: SGDLS, YYNGEE. CDR3 loop: CASRTGDTGELFF. Written as DNA, the CDR3 is TGTGCCAGCAGGACAGGGGACACCGGGGAGCTGTTTTTT.

This rearrangement joins TRBV19 to TRBJ1-1; no definite D call. The CDR3 is 13 amino acids. Germline loops: CDR1 LNHDA, CDR2 SQIVND (reference sequence). The ends were cut back, 5 bases at V and 4 bases at J, with 11 bases in the middle. CDR3: CASSQTWGTEAFF. The CDR3 bases are TGTGCCAGTAGTCAAACATGGGGCACTGAAGCTTTCTTT. Using reference TRBV19 and TRBJ1-1 for the parts outside the CDR3, the full variable domain is DGGITQSPKYLFRKEGQNVTLSCEQNLNHDAMYWYRQDPGQGLRLIYYSQIVNDFQKGDIAEGYSVSREKKESFPLTVTSAQKNPTAFYLCASSQTWGTEAFFGQGTRLTVV.

The chain links TRBV10-2 to TRBJ2-7; TRBD1 might be the D (6 bases). V was cut by 6 bases and J by 1 base, with 10 bases left in between. This CDR3 is built from 13 residues. In germline, CDR1 is WSHSY, CDR2 SAAADI. The CDR3 sequence is CASRKGQSYEQYF. In DNA, the CDR3 is TGCGCCAGCAGAAAAGGACAGTCCTACGAGCAGTACTTC.

V gene TRBV11-1 combines with J gene TRBJ1-3; D may be TRBD1 (6 bases). This CDR3 is built from 13 residues. V was clipped by 5 bases and J by 4 bases, with 9 bases between them. Germline CDR1 and CDR2: SGHAT and FQDESV (reference sequence). CDR3 in DNA: TGTGCCAGCAGCCTCGGACAGGGAAACACCATATATTTT. Translating gives CASSLGQGNTIYF.

The V gene is TRBV5-8, the J gene TRBJ1-5; a possible D gene is TRBD1 (5 bases). Trimming shortened V by 0 bases and J by 4 bases, and 11 bases separated the two germline ends. CDR1 is SGHTS and CDR2 is YDEGEE in the germline V gene. This CDR3 is built from 15 residues. This CDR3 reads CASSLVGTANQPQHF. The DNA for the CDR3 is TGTGCCAGCAGCTTGGTCGGGACGGCTAATCAGCCCCAGCATTTT.